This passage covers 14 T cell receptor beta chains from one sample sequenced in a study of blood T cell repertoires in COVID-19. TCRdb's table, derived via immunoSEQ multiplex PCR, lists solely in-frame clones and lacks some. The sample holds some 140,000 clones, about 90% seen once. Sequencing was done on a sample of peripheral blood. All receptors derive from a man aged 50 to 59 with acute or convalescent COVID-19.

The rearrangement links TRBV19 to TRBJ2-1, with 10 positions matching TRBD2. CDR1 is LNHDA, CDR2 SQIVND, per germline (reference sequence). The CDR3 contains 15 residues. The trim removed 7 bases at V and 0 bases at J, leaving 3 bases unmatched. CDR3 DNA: TGTGCCAGTACCGGGACTAGCGCCTCCTACAATGAGCAGTTCTTC. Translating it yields CASTGTSASYNEQFF.

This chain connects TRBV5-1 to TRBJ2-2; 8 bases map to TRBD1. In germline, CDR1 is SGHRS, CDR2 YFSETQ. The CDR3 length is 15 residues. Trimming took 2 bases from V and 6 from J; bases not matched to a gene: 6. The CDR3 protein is CASSFITGGPGELFF. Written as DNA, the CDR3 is TGCGCCAGCAGCTTCATCACAGGGGGTCCCGGGGAGCTGTTTTTT.

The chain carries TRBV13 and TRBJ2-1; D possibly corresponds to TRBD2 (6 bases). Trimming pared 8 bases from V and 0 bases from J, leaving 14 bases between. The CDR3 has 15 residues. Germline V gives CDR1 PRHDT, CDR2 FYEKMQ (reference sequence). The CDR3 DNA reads TGTGCCAGCTCTTCGGCGGGAAACTCCTACAATGAGCAGTTCTTC. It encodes CASSSAGNSYNEQFF.

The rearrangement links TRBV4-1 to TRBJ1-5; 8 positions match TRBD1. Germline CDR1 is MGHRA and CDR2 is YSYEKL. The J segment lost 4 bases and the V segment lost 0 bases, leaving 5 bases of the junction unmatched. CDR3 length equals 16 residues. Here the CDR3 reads CASSQETGALNQPQHF. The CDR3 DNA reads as TGCGCCAGCAGCCAAGAGACAGGGGCCCTAAATCAGCCCCAGCATTTT.

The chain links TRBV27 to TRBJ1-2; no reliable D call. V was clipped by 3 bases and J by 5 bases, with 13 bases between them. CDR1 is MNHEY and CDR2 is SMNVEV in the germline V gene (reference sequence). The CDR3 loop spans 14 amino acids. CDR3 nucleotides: TGTGCCAGCAGTTTCTCGACAAACCTGTATGGCTACACCTTC. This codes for CASSFSTNLYGYTF.

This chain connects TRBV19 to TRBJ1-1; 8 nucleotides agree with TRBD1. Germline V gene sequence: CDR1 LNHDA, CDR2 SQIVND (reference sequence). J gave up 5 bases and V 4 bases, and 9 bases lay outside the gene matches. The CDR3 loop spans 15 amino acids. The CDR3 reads CASSSYLRQGTEAFF. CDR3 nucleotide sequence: TGTGCCAGTAGTAGCTACTTACGACAGGGGACTGAAGCTTTCTTT.

The CDR3 loop reads CASRGTGTHQETQYF. In nucleotides, the CDR3 is TGTGCCAGCAGGGGAACAGGGACACACCAAGAGACCCAGTACTTC. This chain joins TRBV7-8 and TRBJ2-5; D might be TRBD1 (6 bases). CDR3 length equals 15 residues. V lost 6 bases to trimming and J lost 0 bases, with 14 bases between them. The germline CDR1 and CDR2 sequences are SGHVS and FQNEAQ.

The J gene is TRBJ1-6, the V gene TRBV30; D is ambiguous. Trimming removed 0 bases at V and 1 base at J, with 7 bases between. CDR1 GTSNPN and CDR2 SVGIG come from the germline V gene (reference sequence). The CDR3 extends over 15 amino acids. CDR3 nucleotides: TGTGCCTGGAGTGTACCAGGTTCCTATAATTCACCCCTCCACTTT. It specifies CAWSVPGSYNSPLHF.

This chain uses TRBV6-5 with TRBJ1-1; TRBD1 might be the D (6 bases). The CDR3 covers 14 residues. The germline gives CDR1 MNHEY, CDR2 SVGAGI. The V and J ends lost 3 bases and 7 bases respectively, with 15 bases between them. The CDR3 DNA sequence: TGTGCCAGCAGTTATCCAGGGGTGATAGGTGAAGCTTTCTTT. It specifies CASSYPGVIGEAFF.

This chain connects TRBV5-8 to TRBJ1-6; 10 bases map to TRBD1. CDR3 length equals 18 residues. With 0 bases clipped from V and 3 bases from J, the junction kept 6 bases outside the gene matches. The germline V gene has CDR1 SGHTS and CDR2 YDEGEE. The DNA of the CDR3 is TGTGCCAGCAGCTTGGCCCCGGGACAGGGGATCTATAATTCACCCCTCCACTTT. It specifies CASSLAPGQGIYNSPLHF.

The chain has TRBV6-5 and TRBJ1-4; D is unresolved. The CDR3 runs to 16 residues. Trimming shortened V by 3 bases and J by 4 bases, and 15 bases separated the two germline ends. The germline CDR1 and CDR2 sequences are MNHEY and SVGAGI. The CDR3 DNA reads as TGTGCCAGCAGTTATTCGGCGGGGAGACTTAATGAAAAACTGTTTTTT. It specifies CASSYSAGRLNEKLFF.

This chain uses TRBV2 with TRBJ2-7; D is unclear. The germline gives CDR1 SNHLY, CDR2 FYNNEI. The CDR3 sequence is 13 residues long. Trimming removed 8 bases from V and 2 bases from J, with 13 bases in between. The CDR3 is CASGTLGPYEQYF. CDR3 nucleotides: TGTGCCAGCGGCACCCTTGGGCCCTACGAGCAGTACTTC. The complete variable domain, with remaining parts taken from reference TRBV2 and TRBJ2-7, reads EPEVTQTPSHQVTQMGQEVILRCVPISNHLYFYWYRQILGQKVEFLVSFYNNEISEKSEIFDDQFSVERPDGSNFTLKIRSTKLEDSAMYFCASGTLGPYEQYFGPGTRLTVT.

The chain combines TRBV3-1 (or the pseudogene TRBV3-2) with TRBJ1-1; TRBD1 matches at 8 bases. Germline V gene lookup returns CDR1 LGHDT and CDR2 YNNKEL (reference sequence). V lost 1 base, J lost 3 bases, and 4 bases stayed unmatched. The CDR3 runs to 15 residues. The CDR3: CASSQAGGGYTEAFF. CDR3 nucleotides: TGTGCCAGCAGCCAAGCAGGGGGCGGGTACACTGAAGCTTTCTTT.

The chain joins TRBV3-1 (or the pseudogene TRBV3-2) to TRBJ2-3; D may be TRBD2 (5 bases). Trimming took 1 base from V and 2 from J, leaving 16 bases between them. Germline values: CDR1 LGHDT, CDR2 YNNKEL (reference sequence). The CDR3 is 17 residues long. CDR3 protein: CASSQGRRHRDTDTQYF. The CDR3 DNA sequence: TGTGCCAGCAGCCAAGGGAGGCGGCATCGGGACACAGATACGCAGTATTTT.